Below are 20 T cell receptor beta chains sequenced from a single sample in a study of T cell responses to AZD1222 COVID-19 vaccine. Measured with immunoSEQ multiplex PCR; TCRdb has only the in-frame clones, and not every one. The repertoire has 200,000 to 300,000 clones, 93% of them found once; the top ten carry about 0.5%. Sequenced here: peripheral blood, sampled on day 0 of AZD1222 vaccination. These receptors came from an adult in good health.

To note about this clone: The sample holds other DNA sequences that translate to the same CDR3. This chain connects TRBV9 to TRBJ2-3; 7 bases agree with TRBD1. V gave up 4 bases and J gave up 0 bases; unmatched junction bases: 5. This CDR3 is built from 15 residues. Germline V lookup: CDR1 SGDLS, CDR2 YYNGEE. The CDR3 spells CASSSRQGSTDTQYF. For the CDR3, the DNA is TGTGCCAGCAGCAGTCGACAGGGTAGCACAGATACGCAGTATTTT. Filled out from reference TRBV9 and TRBJ2-3, the complete variable domain reads DSGVTQTPKHLITATGQRVTLRCSPRSGDLSVYWYQQSLDQGLQFLIQYYNGEERAKGNILERFSAQQFPDLHSELNLSSLELGDSALYFCASSSRQGSTDTQYFGPGTRLTVL.

This chain links TRBV5-5 with TRBJ2-3; maybe TRBD2 (7 bases). The length of the CDR3 is 13 residues. Germline CDR1 is SGHKS and CDR2 is YYEKEE (reference sequence). V was clipped by 10 bases and J by 3 bases, with 15 bases between them. CDR3 sequence (DNA): TGTGCCTCCCTAAAGGGGGGGACAGATACGCAGTATTTT. The encoded protein is CASLKGGTDTQYF.

The CDR3 DNA is TGTGCCAGCAGTCCGGGAGTCCCCACAGATACGCAGTATTTT. Protein product: CASSPGVPTDTQYF. The rearrangement uses TRBV6-5 and TRBJ2-3; possible D gene TRBD2, 6 bases. Trimming left V 5 bases short and J 2 bases short, with 11 bases between. Per germline, CDR1 MNHEY and CDR2 SVGAGI. The CDR3 consists of 14 residues.

This chain uses TRBV4-2 with TRBJ1-6; D is uncertain. Germline assignment: CDR1 LGHNA and CDR2 YNFKEQ. The CDR3 loop spans 14 amino acids. The V end was cut by 1 base, the J end by 8 bases, with 9 bases between. The CDR3 spells CASSQARTYSPLHF. In DNA form, the CDR3 reads TGTGCCAGCAGCCAAGCCCGGACTTATTCACCCCTCCACTTT.

The rearrangement links TRBV6-1 to TRBJ1-5, with a tentative D call TRBD1 (6 bases). Germline-derived CDR1 and CDR2 are MNHNS and SASEGT. Trimming pared 2 bases from V and 6 bases from J, leaving 11 bases between. The CDR3 sequence is 14 residues long. For the CDR3, the DNA is TGTGCCAGCAGTGAAACCGGAGGGGGTCAGCCCCAGCATTTT. The encoded protein is CASSETGGGQPQHF.

J is TRBJ2-1 and V is TRBV7-9; D is tentatively TRBD1 or TRBD2 (5 bases each). V was shortened by 4 bases and J by 9 bases, with 13 bases between the two germline ends. The V gene's germline CDR1 is SEHNR and CDR2 FQNEAQ (reference sequence). There are 13 residues in the CDR3. The CDR3 DNA reads TGTGCCAGCAGCTCTGAGATTGGGGGTGAGCAGTTCTTC. Amino acids: CASSSEIGGEQFF.

The chain joins TRBV4-1 to TRBJ1-4, with D uncertain. From germline, CDR1 is MGHRA and CDR2 YSYEKL. Trimming stripped 0 bases from V and 4 bases from J, with 12 bases between. The CDR3 is made up of 16 amino acids. The CDR3 loop is CASSQEPGRLNEKLFF. CDR3 bases: TGCGCCAGCAGCCAAGAACCGGGCCGCCTTAATGAAAAACTGTTTTTT.

The chain couples TRBV5-1 to TRBJ2-7, with 7 bases identical to TRBD1. Trimming removed 2 bases from V and 2 bases from J; junction bases left unmatched: 7. Germline assignment: CDR1 SGHRS and CDR2 YFSETQ. The CDR3 has 15 amino acids. In DNA form, the CDR3 reads TGCGCCAGCAGCTTAGGGGGACAGCGACCCTACGAGCAGTACTTC. It codes for CASSLGGQRPYEQYF.

The chain carries TRBV5-1 and TRBJ2-5; a weak D match, TRBD2 (5 bases). CDR1 is SGHRS, CDR2 YFSETQ, per germline. The CDR3 is made up of 14 amino acids. Between the trimmed V and J ends, which lost 4 bases and 0 bases, there was a span of 10 bases. CDR3 bases: TGCGCCAGCAGCGGAGGACGGTACCAAGAGACCCAGTACTTC. Translating it yields CASSGGRYQETQYF. Combining the CDR3 with reference TRBV5-1 and TRBJ2-5 gives the whole variable domain KAGVTQTPRYLIKTRGQQVTLSCSPISGHRSVSWYQQTPGQGLQFLFEYFSETQRNKGNFPGRFSGRQFSNSRSEMNVSTLELGDSALYLCASSGGRYQETQYFGPGTRLLVL.

The chain joins TRBV9 to TRBJ2-2; D is uncertain. In germline, CDR1 is SGDLS, CDR2 YYNGEE. The CDR3 runs 12 residues. Trimming took off 3 bases at V and 0 bases at J, with 0 bases between the two ends. For the CDR3, the DNA is TGTGCCAGCAGCGCGAACACCGGGGAGCTGTTTTTT. This translates into CASSANTGELFF.

The CDR3 sequence: CASSDGGQGKGNQPQHF. The CDR3 DNA reads as TGTGCCAGCAGTGACGGGGGGCAGGGTAAGGGCAATCAGCCCCAGCATTTT. The genes are TRBV6-4 and TRBJ1-5; maybe TRBD1 (6 bases). This CDR3 is built from 17 residues. CDR1 and CDR2 from the germline V gene are MRHNA and SNTAGT. Trimming removed 2 bases at V and 2 bases at J, with 16 bases between.

The chain has TRBV28 and TRBJ1-4; D unresolved. In germline, CDR1 is MDHEN, CDR2 SYDVKM. V was trimmed by 6 bases and J by 0 bases, leaving 11 bases between them. The CDR3 runs 15 residues. In DNA form, the CDR3 reads TGTGCCAGCAGCCGGTACGGAGCAACTAATGAAAAACTGTTTTTT. Its protein is CASSRYGATNEKLFF.

The chain links TRBV9 to TRBJ1-6; D might be TRBD1 (6 bases). CDR1 is SGDLS, CDR2 YYNGEE, per germline. The V and J ends lost 3 bases and 0 bases respectively, with 7 bases between them. The CDR3 contains 15 residues. CDR3 nucleotides: TGTGCCAGCAGCGGGGGGGCCTCCTATAATTCACCCCTCCACTTT. Amino acids: CASSGGASYNSPLHF.

In its sample, this clone was seen a few times. The chain has TRBV6-5 and TRBJ2-2, with D hard to call. Germline V lookup: CDR1 MNHEY, CDR2 SVGAGI. V lost 0 bases and J 0 bases, leaving 8 bases between the germline ends. This CDR3 has 16 residues. The CDR3 DNA is TGTGCCAGCAGTTACTCGAGGCGGACGAACACCGGGGAGCTGTTTTTT. Translation gives CASSYSRRTNTGELFF.

This chain joins TRBV2 and TRBJ2-7; 8 nucleotides match TRBD1. The CDR3 spans 14 residues. Trimming removed 5 bases from V and 0 bases from J; junction bases left unmatched: 3. The V gene's germline CDR1 is SNHLY and CDR2 FYNNEI. The CDR3 DNA is TGTGCCAGCAGTTCGGACAGGGTCTCCTACGAGCAGTACTTC. This gives the protein CASSSDRVSYEQYF.

This sequence joins TRBV30 and TRBJ2-2; maybe TRBD2 (5 bases). Germline lookup yields CDR1 GTSNPN and CDR2 SVGIG (reference sequence). The CDR3 is 14 residues long. The germline V and J ends were trimmed by 0 bases and 2 bases, with 7 bases remaining between them. CDR3 DNA: TGTGCCTGGAGTGTACTAGAAAACACCGGGGAGCTGTTTTTT. The encoded protein is CAWSVLENTGELFF.

This rearrangement joins TRBV9 to TRBJ2-5; tentatively, D is TRBD1 (5 bases). V was trimmed by 4 bases and J by 4 bases, leaving 17 bases between them. In germline, CDR1 is SGDLS, CDR2 YYNGEE. There are 15 residues in the CDR3. The CDR3 here is CASSTTAPFGETQYF. DNA of the CDR3: TGTGCCAGCAGCACGACAGCGCCCTTTGGAGAGACCCAGTACTTC.

This chain uses TRBV2 with TRBJ1-2; no clear D gene. Germline V gives CDR1 SNHLY, CDR2 FYNNEI. This CDR3 comprises 12 residues. Trimming removed 1 base at V and 5 bases at J, with 5 bases between. The CDR3 DNA is TGTGCCAGCAGTGAAGGACCTTATGGCTACACCTTC. This encodes CASSEGPYGYTF.

The chain has TRBV6-5 and TRBJ1-6, with 7 bases fitting TRBD1. The germline CDR1 and CDR2 sequences are MNHEY and SVGAGI. The CDR3 sequence is 14 residues long. Germline trimming cut 6 bases from V and 7 bases from J; bases unmatched to any gene: 6. CDR3 nucleotide sequence: TGTGCCAGCAGCCCCGGACAGGAGAATTCACCCCTCCACTTT. Translation gives CASSPGQENSPLHF.

The rearrangement links TRBV19 to TRBJ1-5; a weak D match, TRBD1 (6 bases). Germline V lookup: CDR1 LNHDA, CDR2 SQIVND (reference sequence). Trimming removed 4 bases from V and 1 base from J, with 11 bases in between. The CDR3 extends over 15 amino acids. As DNA, the CDR3 is TGTGCCAGTAGTACTCCCAGGGGAAGCAATCAGCCCCAGCATTTT. Translating it yields CASSTPRGSNQPQHF.